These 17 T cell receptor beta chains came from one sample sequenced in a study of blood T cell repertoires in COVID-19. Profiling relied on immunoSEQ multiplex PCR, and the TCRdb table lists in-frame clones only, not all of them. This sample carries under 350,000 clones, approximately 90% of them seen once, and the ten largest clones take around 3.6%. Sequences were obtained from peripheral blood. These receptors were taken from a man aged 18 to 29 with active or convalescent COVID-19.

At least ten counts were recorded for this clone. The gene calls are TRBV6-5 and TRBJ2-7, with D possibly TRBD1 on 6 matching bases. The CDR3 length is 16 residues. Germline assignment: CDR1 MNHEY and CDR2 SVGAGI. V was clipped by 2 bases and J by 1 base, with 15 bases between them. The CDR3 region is CASSYDRTLQSYEQYF. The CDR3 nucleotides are TGTGCCAGCAGTTACGACAGGACCCTTCAGTCCTACGAGCAGTACTTC.

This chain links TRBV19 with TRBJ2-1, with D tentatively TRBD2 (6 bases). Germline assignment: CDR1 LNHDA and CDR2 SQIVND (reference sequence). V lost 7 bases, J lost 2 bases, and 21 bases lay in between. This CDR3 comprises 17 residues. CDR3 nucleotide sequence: TGTGCCAGTACCTACAATATGCGGGGATCCACCTACAATGAGCAGTTCTTC. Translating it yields CASTYNMRGSTYNEQFF.

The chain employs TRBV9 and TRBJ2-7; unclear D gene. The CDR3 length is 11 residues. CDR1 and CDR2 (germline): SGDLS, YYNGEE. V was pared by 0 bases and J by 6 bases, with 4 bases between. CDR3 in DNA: TGTGCCAGCAGCGTAGACTCCGAGCAGTACTTC. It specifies CASSVDSEQYF. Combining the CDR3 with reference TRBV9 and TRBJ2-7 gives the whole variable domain DSGVTQTPKHLITATGQRVTLRCSPRSGDLSVYWYQQSLDQGLQFLIQYYNGEERAKGNILERFSAQQFPDLHSELNLSSLELGDSALYFCASSVDSEQYFGPGTRLTVT.

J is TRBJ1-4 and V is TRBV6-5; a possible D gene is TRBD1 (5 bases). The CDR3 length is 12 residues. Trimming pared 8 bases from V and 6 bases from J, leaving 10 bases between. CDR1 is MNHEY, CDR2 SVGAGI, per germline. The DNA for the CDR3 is TGTGCCAGCCTTTGGGGGGATGAAAAACTGTTTTTT. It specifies CASLWGDEKLFF.

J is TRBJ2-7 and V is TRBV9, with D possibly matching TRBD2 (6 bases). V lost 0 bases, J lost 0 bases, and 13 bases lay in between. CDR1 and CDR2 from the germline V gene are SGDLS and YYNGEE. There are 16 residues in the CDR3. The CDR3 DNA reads TGTGCCAGCAGCGTAGTAGGGGAGGCTGCCTCCTACGAGCAGTACTTC. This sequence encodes CASSVVGEAASYEQYF.

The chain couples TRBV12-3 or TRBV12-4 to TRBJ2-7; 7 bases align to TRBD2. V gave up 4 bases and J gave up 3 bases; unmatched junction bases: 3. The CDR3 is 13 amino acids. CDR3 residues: CASSSSGYYEQYF. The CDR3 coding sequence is TGTGCCAGCAGTTCTAGCGGATACTACGAGCAGTACTTC.

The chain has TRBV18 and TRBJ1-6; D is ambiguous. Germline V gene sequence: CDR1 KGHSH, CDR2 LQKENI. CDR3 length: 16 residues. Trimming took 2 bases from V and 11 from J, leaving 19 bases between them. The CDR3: CASSPKAGDSWAPLHF. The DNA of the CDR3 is TGTGCCAGCTCACCAAAGGCCGGAGACTCGTGGGCACCCCTCCACTTT.

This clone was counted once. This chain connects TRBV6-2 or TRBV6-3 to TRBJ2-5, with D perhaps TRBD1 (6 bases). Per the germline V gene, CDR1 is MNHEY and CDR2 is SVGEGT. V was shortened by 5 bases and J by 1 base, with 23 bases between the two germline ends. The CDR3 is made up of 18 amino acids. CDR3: CASSQGRTAKLSQETQYF. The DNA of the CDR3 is TGTGCCAGCAGTCAAGGTAGGACAGCAAAACTGAGCCAAGAGACCCAGTACTTC.

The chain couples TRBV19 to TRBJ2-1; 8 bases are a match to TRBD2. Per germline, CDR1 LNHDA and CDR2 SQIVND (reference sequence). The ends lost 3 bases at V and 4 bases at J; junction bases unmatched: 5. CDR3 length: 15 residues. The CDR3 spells CASSITSGAYNEQFF. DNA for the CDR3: TGTGCCAGTAGTATTACTAGCGGAGCGTACAATGAGCAGTTCTTC.

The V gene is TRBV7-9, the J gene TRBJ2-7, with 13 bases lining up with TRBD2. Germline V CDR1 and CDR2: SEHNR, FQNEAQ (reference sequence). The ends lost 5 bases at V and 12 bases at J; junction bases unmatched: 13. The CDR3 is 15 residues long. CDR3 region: CASSPSTGLAGNSYF. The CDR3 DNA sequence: TGTGCCAGCAGCCCGAGCACGGGACTAGCGGGGAATTCGTACTTC.

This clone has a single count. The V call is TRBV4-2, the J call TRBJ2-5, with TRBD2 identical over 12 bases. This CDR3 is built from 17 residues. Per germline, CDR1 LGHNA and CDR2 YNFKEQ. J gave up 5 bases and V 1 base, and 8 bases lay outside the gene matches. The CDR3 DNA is TGTGCCAGCAGCCAAGTGCCTGGACTAGCGGGAAAGGAGACCCAGTACTTC. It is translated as CASSQVPGLAGKETQYF.

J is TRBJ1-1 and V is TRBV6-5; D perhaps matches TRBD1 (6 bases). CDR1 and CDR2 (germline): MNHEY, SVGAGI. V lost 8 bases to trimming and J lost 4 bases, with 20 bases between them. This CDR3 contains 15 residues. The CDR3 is CASFRIAGVPTEAFF. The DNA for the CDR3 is TGTGCCAGCTTTAGAATCGCAGGGGTGCCCACTGAAGCTTTCTTT.

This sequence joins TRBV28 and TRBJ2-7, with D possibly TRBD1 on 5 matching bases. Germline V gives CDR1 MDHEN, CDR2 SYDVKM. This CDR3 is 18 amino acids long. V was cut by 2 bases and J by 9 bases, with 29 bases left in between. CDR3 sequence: CASSLAGHKTGLRVVQYF. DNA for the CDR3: TGTGCCAGCAGTTTAGCAGGGCACAAAACCGGCCTACGAGTCGTGCAGTACTTC.

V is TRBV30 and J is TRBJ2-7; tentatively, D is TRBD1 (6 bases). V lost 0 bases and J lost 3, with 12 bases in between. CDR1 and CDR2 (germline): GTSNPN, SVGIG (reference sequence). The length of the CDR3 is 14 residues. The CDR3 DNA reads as TGTGCCTGGAGTGTTGGGTCGGACAGCTACGAGCAGTACTTC. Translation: CAWSVGSDSYEQYF.

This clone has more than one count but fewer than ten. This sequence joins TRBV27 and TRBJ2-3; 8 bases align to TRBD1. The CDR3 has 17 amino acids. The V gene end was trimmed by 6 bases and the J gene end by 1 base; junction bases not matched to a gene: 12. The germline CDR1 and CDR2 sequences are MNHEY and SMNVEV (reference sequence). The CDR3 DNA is TGTGCCAGCAGACTTACTCCTCCGGGACAGGGCACAGATACGCAGTATTTT. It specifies CASRLTPPGQGTDTQYF.

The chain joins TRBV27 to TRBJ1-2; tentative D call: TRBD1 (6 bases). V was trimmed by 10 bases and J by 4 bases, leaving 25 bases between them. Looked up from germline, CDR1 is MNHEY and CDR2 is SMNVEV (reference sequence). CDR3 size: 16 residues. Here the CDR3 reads CATDPLWTEHFYGYTF. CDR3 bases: TGTGCCACCGACCCTTTATGGACAGAGCACTTCTATGGCTACACCTTC.

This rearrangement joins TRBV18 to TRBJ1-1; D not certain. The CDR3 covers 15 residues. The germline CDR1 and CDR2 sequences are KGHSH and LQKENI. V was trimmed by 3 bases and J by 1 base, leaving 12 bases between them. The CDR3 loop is CASSPREGPNTEAFF. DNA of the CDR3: TGTGCCAGCTCACCTCGTGAGGGCCCGAACACTGAAGCTTTCTTT.